This T cell receptor beta chain was sequenced for a study of blood T cell repertoires in COVID-19. The repertoire was sequenced with immunoSEQ multiplex PCR; TCRdb's copy has only in-frame clones and lacks some. The repertoire holds about 500,000 clones, with approximately 88% as singletons. Germline V CDR1 and CDR2: MNHEY, SMNVEV (reference sequence). There are 14 residues in the CDR3. V was cut by 8 bases and J by 3 bases, with 17 bases left in between. This TCR was sampled from a woman in her fifties or sixties with COVID-19, enrolled during active disease. J is TRBJ2-7 and V is TRBV27; a possible D gene is TRBD2 (7 bases). Material for sequencing was peripheral blood. This CDR3 is CASARGGLGYEQYF. DNA of the CDR3: TGTGCCAGCGCAAGGGGGGGCCTCGGCTACGAGCAGTACTTC.